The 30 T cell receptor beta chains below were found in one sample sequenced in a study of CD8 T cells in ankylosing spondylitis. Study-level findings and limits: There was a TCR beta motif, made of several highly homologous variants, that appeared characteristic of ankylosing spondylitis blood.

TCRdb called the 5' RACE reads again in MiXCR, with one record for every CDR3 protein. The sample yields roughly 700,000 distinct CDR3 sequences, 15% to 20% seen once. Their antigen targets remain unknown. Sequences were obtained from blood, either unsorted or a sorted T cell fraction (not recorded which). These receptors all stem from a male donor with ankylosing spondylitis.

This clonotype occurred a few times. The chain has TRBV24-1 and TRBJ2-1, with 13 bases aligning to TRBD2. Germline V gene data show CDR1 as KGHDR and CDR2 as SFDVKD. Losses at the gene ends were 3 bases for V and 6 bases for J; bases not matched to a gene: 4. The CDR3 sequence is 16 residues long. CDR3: CATSDQTSGRLNEQFF. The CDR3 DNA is TGTGCCACCAGTGATCAGACTAGCGGGAGGCTCAATGAGCAGTTCTTC.

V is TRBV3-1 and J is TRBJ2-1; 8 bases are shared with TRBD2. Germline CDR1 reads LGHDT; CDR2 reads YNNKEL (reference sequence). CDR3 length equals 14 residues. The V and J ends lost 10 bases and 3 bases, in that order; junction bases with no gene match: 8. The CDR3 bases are TGTGCCACCGATAGCGGGGATAACTACAATGAGCAGTTCTTC. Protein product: CATDSGDNYNEQFF.

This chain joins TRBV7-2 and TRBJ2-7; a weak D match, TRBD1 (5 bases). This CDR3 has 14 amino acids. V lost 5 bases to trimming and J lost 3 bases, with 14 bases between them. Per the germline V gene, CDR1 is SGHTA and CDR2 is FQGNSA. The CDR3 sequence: CASSLWGTGYEQYF. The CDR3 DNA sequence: TGTGCCAGCAGCCTATGGGGCACGGGCTACGAGCAGTACTTC.

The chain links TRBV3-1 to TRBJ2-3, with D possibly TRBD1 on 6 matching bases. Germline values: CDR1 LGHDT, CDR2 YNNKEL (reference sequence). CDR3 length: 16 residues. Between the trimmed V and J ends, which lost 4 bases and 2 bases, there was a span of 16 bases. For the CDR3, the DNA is TGTGCCAGCAGCCCGGACAGCCAAACTTTCACAGATACGCAGTATTTT. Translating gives CASSPDSQTFTDTQYF.

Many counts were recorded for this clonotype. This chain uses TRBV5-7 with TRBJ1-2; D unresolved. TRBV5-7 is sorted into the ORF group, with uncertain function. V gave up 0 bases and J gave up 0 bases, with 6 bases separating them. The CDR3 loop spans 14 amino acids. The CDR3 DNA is TGTGCCAGCAGCTTGGAGGGTGCTAACTATGGCTACACCTTC. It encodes CASSLEGANYGYTF.

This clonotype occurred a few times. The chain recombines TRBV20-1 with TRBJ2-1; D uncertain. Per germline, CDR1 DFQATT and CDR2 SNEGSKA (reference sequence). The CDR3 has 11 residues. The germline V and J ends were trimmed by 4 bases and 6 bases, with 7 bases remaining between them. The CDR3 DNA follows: TGCAGTGCTACCGCCAGCAATGAGCAGTTCTTC. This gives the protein CSATASNEQFF.

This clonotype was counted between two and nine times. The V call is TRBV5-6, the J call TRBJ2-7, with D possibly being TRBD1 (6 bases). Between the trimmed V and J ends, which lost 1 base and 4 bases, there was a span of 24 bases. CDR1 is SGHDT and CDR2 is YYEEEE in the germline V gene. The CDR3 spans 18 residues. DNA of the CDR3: TGTGCCAGCAGCTTGTTTGGGGGAGACCGGGACACAGCTTACGAGCAGTACTTC. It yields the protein CASSLFGGDRDTAYEQYF.

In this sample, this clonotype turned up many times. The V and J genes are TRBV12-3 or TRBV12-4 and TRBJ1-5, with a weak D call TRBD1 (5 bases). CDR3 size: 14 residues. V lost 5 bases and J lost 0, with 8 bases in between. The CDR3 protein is CASSGGNSNQPQHF. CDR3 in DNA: TGTGCCAGCAGTGGGGGGAATAGCAATCAGCCCCAGCATTTT.

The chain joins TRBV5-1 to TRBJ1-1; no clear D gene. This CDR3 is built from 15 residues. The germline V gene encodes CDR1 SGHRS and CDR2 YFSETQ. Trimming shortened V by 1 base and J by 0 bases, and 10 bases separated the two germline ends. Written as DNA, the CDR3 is TGCGCCAGCAGCTTGATTCCTACCCTGAACACTGAAGCTTTCTTT. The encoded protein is CASSLIPTLNTEAFF.

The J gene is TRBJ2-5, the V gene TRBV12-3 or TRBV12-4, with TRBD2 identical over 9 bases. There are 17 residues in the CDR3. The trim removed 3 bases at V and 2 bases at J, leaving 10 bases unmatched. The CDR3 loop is CASSLGSGGVSQETQYF. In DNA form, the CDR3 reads TGTGCCAGCAGTTTGGGTAGCGGGGGAGTATCACAAGAGACCCAGTACTTC.

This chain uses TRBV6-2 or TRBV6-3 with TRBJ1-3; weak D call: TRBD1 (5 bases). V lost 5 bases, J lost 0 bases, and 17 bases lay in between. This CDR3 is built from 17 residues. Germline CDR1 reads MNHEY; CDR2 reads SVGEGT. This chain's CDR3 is CASSNVVLGVSGNTIYF. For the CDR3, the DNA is TGTGCCAGCAGTAACGTGGTCCTGGGGGTCTCTGGAAACACCATATATTTT.

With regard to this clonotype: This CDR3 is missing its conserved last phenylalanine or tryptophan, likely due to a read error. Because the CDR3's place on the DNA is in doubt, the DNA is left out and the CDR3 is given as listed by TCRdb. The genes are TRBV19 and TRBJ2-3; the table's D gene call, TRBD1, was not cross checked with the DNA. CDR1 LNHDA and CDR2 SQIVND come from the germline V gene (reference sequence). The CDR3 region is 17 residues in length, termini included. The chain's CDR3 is CASSISTGAAQIRSISV.

The CDR3 DNA is TGTGCCAGCACCAAAGGGGAGTGGGGTGAAGCTTTCTTT. This gives the protein CASTKGEWGEAFF. The rearrangement links TRBV25-1 to TRBJ1-1, with D tentatively TRBD1 (5 bases). V lost 7 bases and J lost 7, with 16 bases in between. The germline V gene encodes CDR1 MGHDK and CDR2 SYGVNS. The CDR3 consists of 13 residues.

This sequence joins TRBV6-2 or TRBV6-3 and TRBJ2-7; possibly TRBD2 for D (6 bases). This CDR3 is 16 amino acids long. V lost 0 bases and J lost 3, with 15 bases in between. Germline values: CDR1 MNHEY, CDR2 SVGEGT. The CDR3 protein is CASSYSFGREVYEQYF. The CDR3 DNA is TGTGCCAGCAGTTACTCTTTCGGGAGAGAGGTCTACGAGCAGTACTTC.

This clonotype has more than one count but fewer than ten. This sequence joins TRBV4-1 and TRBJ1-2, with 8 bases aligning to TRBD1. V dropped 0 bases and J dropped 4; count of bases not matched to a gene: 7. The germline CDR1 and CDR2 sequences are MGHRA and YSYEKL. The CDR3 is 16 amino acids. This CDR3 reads CASSQEWQGAGYGYTF. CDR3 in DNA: TGCGCCAGCAGCCAAGAGTGGCAGGGGGCGGGCTATGGCTACACCTTC.

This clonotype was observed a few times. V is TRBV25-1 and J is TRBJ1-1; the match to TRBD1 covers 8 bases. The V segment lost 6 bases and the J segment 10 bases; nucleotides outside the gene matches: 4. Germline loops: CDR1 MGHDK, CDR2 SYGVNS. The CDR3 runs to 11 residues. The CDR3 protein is CASRGGTGAFF. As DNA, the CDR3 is TGTGCCAGCAGGGGAGGGACAGGAGCTTTCTTT.

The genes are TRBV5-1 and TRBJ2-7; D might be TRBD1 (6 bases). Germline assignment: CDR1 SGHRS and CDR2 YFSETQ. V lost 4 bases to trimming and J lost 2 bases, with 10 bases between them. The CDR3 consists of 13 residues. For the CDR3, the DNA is TGCGCCAGCAGCGACAGGACAGCCTACGAGCAGTACTTC. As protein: CASSDRTAYEQYF.

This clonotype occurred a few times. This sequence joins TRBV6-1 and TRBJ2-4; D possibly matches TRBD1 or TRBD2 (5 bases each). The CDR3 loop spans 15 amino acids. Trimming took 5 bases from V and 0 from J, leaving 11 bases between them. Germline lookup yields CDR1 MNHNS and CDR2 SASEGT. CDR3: CASSLPGTAKNIQYF. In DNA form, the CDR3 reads TGTGCCAGCAGTCTTCCCGGGACAGCCAAAAACATTCAGTACTTC.

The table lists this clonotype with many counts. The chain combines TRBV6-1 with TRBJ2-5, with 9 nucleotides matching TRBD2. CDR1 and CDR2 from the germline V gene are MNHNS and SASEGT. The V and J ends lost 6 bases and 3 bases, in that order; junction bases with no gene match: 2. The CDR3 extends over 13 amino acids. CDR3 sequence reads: CASRTSGKETQYF. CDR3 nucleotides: TGTGCCAGCAGGACTAGCGGAAAAGAGACCCAGTACTTC.

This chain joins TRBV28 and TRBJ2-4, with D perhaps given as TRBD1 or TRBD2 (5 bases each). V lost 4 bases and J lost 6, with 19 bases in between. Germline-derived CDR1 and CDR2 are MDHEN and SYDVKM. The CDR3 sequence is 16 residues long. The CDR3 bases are TGTGCCAGCAGTTCCGTCTGGGACGGGGACGCAAACATTCAGTACTTC. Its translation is CASSSVWDGDANIQYF.

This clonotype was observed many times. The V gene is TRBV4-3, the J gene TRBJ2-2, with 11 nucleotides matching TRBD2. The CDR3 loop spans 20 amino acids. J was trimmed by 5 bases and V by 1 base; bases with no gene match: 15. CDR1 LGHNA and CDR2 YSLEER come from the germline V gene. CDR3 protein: CASSQAVPPSSGRWTGELFF. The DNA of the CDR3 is TGCGCCAGCAGCCAAGCAGTCCCCCCCTCTAGCGGGAGGTGGACCGGGGAGCTGTTTTTT.

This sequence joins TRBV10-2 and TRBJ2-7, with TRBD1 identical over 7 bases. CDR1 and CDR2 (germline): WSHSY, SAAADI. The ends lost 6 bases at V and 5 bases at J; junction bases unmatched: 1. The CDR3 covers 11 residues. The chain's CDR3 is CASRQGDEQYF. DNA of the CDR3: TGCGCCAGCAGGCAGGGGGACGAGCAGTACTTC.

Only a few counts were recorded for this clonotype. DNA for the CDR3: TGTGCCAGCAGCCTATGGGGGGACTATGGCTACACCTTC. This sequence encodes CASSLWGDYGYTF. The V and J genes are TRBV9 and TRBJ1-2; D might be TRBD1 (5 bases). The V end lost 4 bases, the J end lost 3 bases, and 10 bases lay between the germline ends. In germline, CDR1 is SGDLS, CDR2 YYNGEE. This CDR3 spans 13 amino acids.

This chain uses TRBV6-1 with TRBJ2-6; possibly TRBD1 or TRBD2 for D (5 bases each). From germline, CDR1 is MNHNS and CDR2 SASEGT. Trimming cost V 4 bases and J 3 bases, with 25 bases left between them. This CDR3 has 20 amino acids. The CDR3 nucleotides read TGTGCCAGCAGTGGGAATCGGGGCTCCCTCTCTCTGAGTGGGGCCAACGTCCTGACTTTC. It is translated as CASSGNRGSLSLSGANVLTF.

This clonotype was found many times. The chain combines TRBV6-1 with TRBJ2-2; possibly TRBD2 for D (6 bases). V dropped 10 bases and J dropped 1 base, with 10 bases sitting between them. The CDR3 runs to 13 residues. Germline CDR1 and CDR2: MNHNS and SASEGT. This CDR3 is CATGGLNTGELFF. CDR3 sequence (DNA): TGTGCCACCGGGGGACTGAACACCGGGGAGCTGTTTTTT.

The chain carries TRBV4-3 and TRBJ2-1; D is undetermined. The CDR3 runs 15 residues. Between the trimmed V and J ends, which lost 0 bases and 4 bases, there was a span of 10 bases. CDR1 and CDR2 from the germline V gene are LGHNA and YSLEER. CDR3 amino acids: CASSQDVAAYNEQFF. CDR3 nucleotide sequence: TGCGCCAGCAGCCAAGACGTAGCCGCGTACAATGAGCAGTTCTTC.

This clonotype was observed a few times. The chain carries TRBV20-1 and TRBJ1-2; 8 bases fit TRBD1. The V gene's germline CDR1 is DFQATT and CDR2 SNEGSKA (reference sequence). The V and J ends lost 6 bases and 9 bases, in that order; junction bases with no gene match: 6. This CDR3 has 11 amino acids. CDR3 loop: CSAPGQGRYTF. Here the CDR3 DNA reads TGCAGTGCGCCCGGACAGGGCCGCTACACCTTC.

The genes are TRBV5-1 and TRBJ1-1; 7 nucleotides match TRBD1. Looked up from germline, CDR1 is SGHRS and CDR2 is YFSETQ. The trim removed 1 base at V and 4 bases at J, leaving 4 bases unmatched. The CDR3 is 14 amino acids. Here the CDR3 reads CASSLLPGGTEAFF. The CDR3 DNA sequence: TGCGCCAGCAGCTTGCTGCCAGGGGGCACTGAAGCTTTCTTT.

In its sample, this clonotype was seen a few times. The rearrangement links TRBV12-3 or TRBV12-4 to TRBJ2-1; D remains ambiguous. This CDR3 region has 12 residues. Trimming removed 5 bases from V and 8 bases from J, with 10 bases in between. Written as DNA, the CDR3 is TGTGCCAGCAGTACGACTCCCGATGAGCAGTTCTTC. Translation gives CASSTTPDEQFF.

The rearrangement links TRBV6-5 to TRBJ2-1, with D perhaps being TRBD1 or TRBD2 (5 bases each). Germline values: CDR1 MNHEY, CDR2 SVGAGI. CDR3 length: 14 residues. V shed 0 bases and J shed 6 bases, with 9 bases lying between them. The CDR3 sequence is CASSYSGVSNEQFF. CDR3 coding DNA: TGTGCCAGCAGTTACTCGGGGGTCAGCAATGAGCAGTTCTTC.